This entry lists 28 T cell receptor beta chains sequenced from one sample in a study of control samples from healthy donors and cancer patients. TCRdb's copy holds only in-frame clones and misses some; the assay was immunoSEQ multiplex PCR. The data contain fewer than 120,000 clones, roughly 90% of them singletons. The sample consisted of PBMCs. These receptors came from a woman aged 55 to 70 with lung cancer.

V is TRBV6-5 and J is TRBJ1-2, with no clear D. The CDR3 has 14 amino acids. Germline V CDR1 and CDR2: MNHEY, SVGAGI. The V end lost 3 bases, the J end lost 4 bases, and 12 bases lay between the germline ends. DNA of the CDR3: TGTGCCAGCAGTTATTCCTTTGAGACCTATGGCTACACCTTC. Amino acid sequence: CASSYSFETYGYTF.

The V call is TRBV6-5, the J call TRBJ1-2, with D possibly TRBD1 on 6 matching bases. V lost 6 bases and J lost 13, with 15 bases in between. CDR3 length: 11 residues. CDR1 MNHEY and CDR2 SVGAGI come from the germline V gene. The chain's CDR3 is CASREGHSCTF. In DNA form, the CDR3 reads TGTGCCAGCAGGGAGGGACACTCGTGCACCTTC.

This chain links TRBV19 with TRBJ2-1, with D possibly being TRBD1 or TRBD2 (5 bases each). The CDR3 extends over 16 amino acids. The germline CDR1 and CDR2 sequences are LNHDA and SQIVND (reference sequence). The V end lost 3 bases, the J end lost 0 bases, and 12 bases lay between the germline ends. The CDR3 DNA is TGTGCCAGTAGTATTTTCCCAGGGAGCTCCTACAATGAGCAGTTCTTC. Protein product: CASSIFPGSSYNEQFF.

This chain uses TRBV18 with TRBJ1-2; D is unresolved. The CDR3 covers 13 residues. The ends were cut back, 3 bases at V and 8 bases at J, with 13 bases in the middle. Germline CDR1 reads KGHSH; CDR2 reads LQKENI. CDR3 loop: CASSPTRQGGYTF. The CDR3 nucleotides are TGTGCCAGCTCACCGACAAGACAAGGGGGCTACACCTTC.

The CDR3 region has the DNA TGTGCCAGTAGTACCCCCCAACAGGTCCACTATGGCTACACCTTC. Its translation: CASSTPQQVHYGYTF. The rearrangement joins TRBV19 to TRBJ1-2, with D possibly TRBD1 on 5 matching bases. Deletions cut 4 bases from V and 3 bases from J, with 15 bases between. The length of the CDR3 is 15 residues. Looked up from germline, CDR1 is LNHDA and CDR2 is SQIVND (reference sequence).

V is TRBV7-3 and J is TRBJ2-1, with 7 positions matching TRBD2. The junction had 3 bases not matched to a gene; V was cut back by 2 bases and J by 5 bases. Germline CDR1 SGHTA, CDR2 FQGTGA. The CDR3 contains 14 residues. The CDR3 region is CASSLSGGDNEQFF. Here the CDR3 DNA reads TGTGCCAGCAGCTTATCGGGGGGAGACAATGAGCAGTTCTTC.

Note on this clone: The identical CDR3 is also encoded by other nucleotide sequences in the sample. The rearrangement links TRBV2 to TRBJ2-5; D is unclear. CDR3 size: 11 residues. V was shortened by 3 bases and J by 5 bases, with 4 bases between the two germline ends. From germline, CDR1 is SNHLY and CDR2 FYNNEI. CDR3 amino acids: CASSDWETQYF. In DNA, the CDR3 is TGTGCCAGCAGTGACTGGGAGACCCAGTACTTC.

The chain combines TRBV12-5 with TRBJ1-6, with TRBD1 matching over 7 bases. The CDR3 is 15 amino acids. The J segment lost 10 bases and the V segment lost 3 bases, leaving 9 bases of the junction unmatched. Germline CDR1 LGHNT, CDR2 FRNRAP. CDR3 loop: CASGFEGTEASPLHF. The CDR3 coding sequence is TGTGCTAGTGGTTTTGAGGGGACAGAAGCCTCACCCCTCCACTTT.

The CDR3: CASSLPLRTDEQYF. In DNA form, the CDR3 reads TGCGCCAGCAGCCTCCCCCTCCGGACGGACGAGCAGTACTTC. The genes are TRBV4-1 and TRBJ2-7; no reliable D call. The CDR3 is 14 residues long. Trimming shortened V by 4 bases and J by 5 bases, and 15 bases separated the two germline ends. Looked up from germline, CDR1 is MGHRA and CDR2 is YSYEKL.

This clone was recorded only once. The V gene is TRBV5-1, the J gene TRBJ2-7; no firm D call. The CDR3 spans 11 residues. V lost 6 bases and J lost 6, with 10 bases in between. Germline CDR1 and CDR2: SGHRS and YFSETQ. This CDR3 is CASTLGGEQYF. The CDR3, as DNA: TGCGCCAGCACCCTCGGCGGCGAGCAGTACTTC. The whole variable domain, remainder taken from reference TRBV5-1 and TRBJ2-7, is KAGVTQTPRYLIKTRGQQVTLSCSPISGHRSVSWYQQTPGQGLQFLFEYFSETQRNKGNFPGRFSGRQFSNSRSEMNVSTLELGDSALYLCASTLGGEQYFGPGTRLTVT.

The CDR3 bases are TGTGCCAGCAGTTACTCAAGGACAGGGGGATGGGAGACCCAGTACTTC. This gives the protein CASSYSRTGGWETQYF. The chain carries TRBV6-5 and TRBJ2-5; TRBD1 matches at 10 bases. The CDR3 extends over 16 amino acids. Germline values: CDR1 MNHEY, CDR2 SVGAGI. After removal of 0 bases from V and 5 bases from J, the junction contained 6 bases not matched to a gene.

The rearrangement links TRBV24-1 to TRBJ2-5; 7 bases fit TRBD2. The J segment lost 7 bases and the V segment lost 4 bases, leaving 8 bases of the junction unmatched. The germline gives CDR1 KGHDR, CDR2 SFDVKD. The CDR3 covers 14 residues. The CDR3 coding sequence is TGTGCCACCAGTGACTCCGGACTAGTAAGGACCCAGTACTTC. Protein product: CATSDSGLVRTQYF.

The chain has TRBV7-3 and TRBJ1-1; 7 bases are shared with TRBD1. The junction had 3 bases not matched to a gene; V was cut back by 4 bases and J by 4 bases. CDR1 and CDR2 (germline): SGHTA, FQGTGA. This CDR3 region has 13 residues. The CDR3 nucleotides read TGTGCCAGCAGCTCTACAGGGGCCACTGAAGCTTTCTTT. This sequence encodes CASSSTGATEAFF.

The chain has TRBV11-2 and TRBJ1-3, with 11 positions matching TRBD1. V gave up 5 bases and J gave up 4 bases; unmatched junction bases: 7. The CDR3 consists of 16 residues. Germline V lookup: CDR1 SGHAT, CDR2 FQNNGV. CDR3 bases: TGTGCCAGCAGCGCGGACAGGGGGCACGGGGGAAACACCATATATTTT. It yields the protein CASSADRGHGGNTIYF. Full variable domain (outside the CDR3, taken from reference TRBV11-2 and TRBJ1-3): EAGVAQSPRYKIIEKRQSVAFWCNPISGHATLYWYQQILGQGPKLLIQFQNNGVVDDSQLPKDRFSAERLKGVDSTLKIQPAKLEDSAVYLCASSADRGHGGNTIYFGEGSWLTVV.

The chain couples TRBV3-1 (or the pseudogene TRBV3-2) to TRBJ2-2, with a possible D match to TRBD1 (6 bases). The CDR3 covers 15 residues. Germline V CDR1 and CDR2: LGHDT, YNNKEL (reference sequence). Trimming stripped 0 bases from V and 5 bases from J, with 10 bases between. The CDR3 region is CASSQETGRTGELFF. CDR3 coding DNA: TGTGCCAGCAGCCAAGAAACAGGGCGAACCGGGGAGCTGTTTTTT.

The chain is built from TRBV9 and TRBJ2-5; unclear D gene. CDR1 is SGDLS and CDR2 is YYNGEE in the germline V gene. V was trimmed by 3 bases and J by 2 bases, leaving 14 bases between them. CDR3 size: 15 residues. Written as DNA, the CDR3 is TGTGCCAGCAGCGCACCCGACGGAACACAAGAGACCCAGTACTTC. Translated: CASSAPDGTQETQYF.

This chain uses TRBV10-3 with TRBJ1-1; no firm D call. This CDR3 has 16 residues. The V gene lost 4 bases and the J gene lost 1 base, with 16 bases spanning the gap. The V gene's germline CDR1 is ENHRY and CDR2 SYGVKD. DNA of the CDR3: TGTGCCATCAGTGGTTTCCCACTGTCGAGGAACACTGAAGCTTTCTTT. Residues: CAISGFPLSRNTEAFF.

This rearrangement joins TRBV7-2 to TRBJ1-1; a weak D match, TRBD1 (6 bases). Per germline, CDR1 SGHTA and CDR2 FQGNSA. The ends were cut back, 5 bases at V and 4 bases at J, with 23 bases in the middle. This CDR3 contains 17 residues. The CDR3 reads CASSLTEGGAQGTEAFF. In DNA, the CDR3 is TGTGCCAGCAGCCTGACGGAAGGGGGGGCGCAGGGCACTGAAGCTTTCTTT. Combining the CDR3 with reference TRBV7-2 and TRBJ1-1 gives the whole variable domain GAGVSQSPSNKVTEKGKDVELRCDPISGHTALYWYRQSLGQGLEFLIYFQGNSAPDKSGLPSDRFSAERTGGSVSTLTIQRTQQEDSAVYLCASSLTEGGAQGTEAFFGQGTRLTVV.

The chain joins TRBV19 to TRBJ1-2, with 10 bases matching TRBD1. The V gene's germline CDR1 is LNHDA and CDR2 SQIVND (reference sequence). The CDR3 is 15 amino acids. Losses at the gene ends were 6 bases for V and 3 bases for J; bases not matched to a gene: 7. The CDR3 spells CASRTDRGQDYGYTF. The CDR3 DNA reads as TGTGCCAGTAGAACCGACAGGGGGCAGGACTATGGCTACACCTTC.

CDR3 coding DNA: TGTGCTTCGACTCCTTACAATGAGCAGTTCTTC. This gives the protein CASTPYNEQFF. The chain links TRBV12-5 to TRBJ2-1; D is ambiguous. The V gene's germline CDR1 is LGHNT and CDR2 FRNRAP. Trimming shortened V by 11 bases and J by 4 bases, and 9 bases separated the two germline ends. The CDR3 has 11 residues.

V is TRBV6-1 and J is TRBJ1-3; D gene uncertain. Between the trimmed V and J ends, which lost 0 bases and 3 bases, there was a span of 6 bases. This CDR3 contains 14 residues. Germline values: CDR1 MNHNS, CDR2 SASEGT. CDR3 in DNA: TGTGCCAGCAGTGAAGCAGGGAGTGGAAACACCATATATTTT. It specifies CASSEAGSGNTIYF.

The chain carries TRBV2 and TRBJ2-5; a weak D match, TRBD2 (6 bases). Germline V CDR1 and CDR2: SNHLY, FYNNEI. V shed 10 bases and J shed 5 bases, with 20 bases lying between them. There are 14 residues in the CDR3. The CDR3 here is CAIKRVWGKETQYF. The CDR3 coding sequence is TGTGCCATCAAGCGGGTATGGGGCAAGGAGACCCAGTACTTC.

The J gene is TRBJ1-6, the V gene TRBV2; D unresolved. The V gene lost 4 bases and the J gene lost 7 bases, with 8 bases spanning the gap. In germline, CDR1 is SNHLY, CDR2 FYNNEI. CDR3 length: 13 residues. The CDR3 sequence: CASSALLNSPLHF. The CDR3 region has the DNA TGTGCCAGCAGTGCCTTGCTCAATTCACCCCTCCACTTT.

This clone has just a few counts. The gene calls are TRBV7-2 and TRBJ2-3; 14 bases map to TRBD2. The germline V gene encodes CDR1 SGHTA and CDR2 FQGNSA. The CDR3 consists of 16 residues. J lost 7 bases, V lost 5 bases, and 8 bases had no gene match. The CDR3 coding sequence is TGTGCCAGCAGCCCCGGACTAGCGGGGGGAGGAAATACGCAGTATTTT. It translates to CASSPGLAGGGNTQYF. The entire variable domain, with the rest obtained from reference TRBV7-2 and TRBJ2-3, is as follows: GAGVSQSPSNKVTEKGKDVELRCDPISGHTALYWYRQSLGQGLEFLIYFQGNSAPDKSGLPSDRFSAERTGGSVSTLTIQRTQQEDSAVYLCASSPGLAGGGNTQYFGPGTRLTVL.

The rearrangement links TRBV4-1 to TRBJ1-1; D remains unclear. The CDR3 contains 15 residues. Germline V gene sequence: CDR1 MGHRA, CDR2 YSYEKL. The V gene lost 4 bases and the J gene lost 3 bases, with 15 bases spanning the gap. Here the CDR3 reads CASSLTGVGDTEAFF. CDR3 DNA sequence: TGCGCCAGCAGCCTTACTGGAGTCGGGGACACTGAAGCTTTCTTT.

This clone is a singleton in its sample. Sequence at one end of the junction differs from germline and may be a read error. The chain recombines TRBV5-1 with TRBJ1-2, with 10 bases fitting TRBD1. The V gene's germline CDR1 is SGHRS and CDR2 YFSETQ. This CDR3 region has 15 residues. The CDR3 nucleotides are TGCGCCAGCAGATTGGGGACAGGGGACGACTATGGCTACACCTTC. This gives the protein CASRLGTGDDYGYTF.

The gene calls are TRBV2 and TRBJ1-5, with 8 bases fitting TRBD1. With 3 bases clipped from V and 6 bases from J, the junction kept 10 bases outside the gene matches. The CDR3 spans 16 residues. Looked up from germline, CDR1 is SNHLY and CDR2 is FYNNEI. This chain's CDR3 is CASSESAGGSSQPQHF. CDR3 DNA sequence: TGTGCCAGCAGTGAGTCGGCAGGGGGCAGCTCTCAGCCCCAGCATTTT.

V gene TRBV7-2 combines with J gene TRBJ2-3; D may be TRBD1 (7 bases). Germline loops: CDR1 SGHTA, CDR2 FQGNSA. V gave up 4 bases and J gave up 4 bases, with 15 bases separating them. This CDR3 region has 15 residues. CDR3 DNA sequence: TGTGCCAGCAGCTCGACTCTCAGGGGGGCAGATACGCAGTATTTT. Residues: CASSSTLRGADTQYF.